A selection of T cell receptor beta chains follows, all from one sample in a study of blood T cell repertoires in COVID-19. Clones were read by immunoSEQ multiplex PCR, and TCRdb kept only the in-frame ones, dropping some. The sample shows some 190,000 clones, 75% to 85% of them seen only once. The specimen sequenced was peripheral blood. These receptors were collected from a man in his 60s with acute or convalescent COVID-19. Both conserved end residues are part of each CDR3. A D gene is named only where the DNA matches it firmly. The size of a clone is reported for some rows only, either as once, few or many, or as a class for expanded clones.

cdr3_aa | cdr3_nt | v_call | d_call | j_call | clone_size
CASSQATGSGNTIYF | TGCGCCAGCAGCCAAGCGACAGGGAGTGGAAACACCATATATTTT | TRBV4-3 | TRBD1 | TRBJ1-3 | NA
CASSLGGPSYEQYF | TGTGCCAGCAGTTTAGGGGGCCCTTCCTACGAGCAGTACTTC | TRBV27 | NA | TRBJ2-7 | NA
CASSQDHLTGPRELFF | TGCGCCAGCAGCCAAGATCACTTGACAGGCCCGAGGGAACTGTTTTTT | TRBV4-1 | NA | TRBJ1-4 | NA
CASSQGAGQPQHF | TGTGCCAGCAGTCAGGGGGCAGGGCAGCCCCAGCATTTT | TRBV12-3/TRBV12-4 | TRBD1 | TRBJ1-5 | NA
CASSAGQGRGNTIYF | TGTGCCAGCAGCGCCGGACAGGGAAGGGGAAACACCATATATTTT | TRBV9 | TRBD1 | TRBJ1-3 | NA
CASSLGTGYEQYF | TGTGCCAGCAGTTTAGGGACTGGCTACGAGCAGTACTTC | TRBV12-3/TRBV12-4 | NA | TRBJ2-7 | NA
CASSLQQGVYNEQFF | TGCGCCAGCAGCTTGCAGCAGGGGGTCTACAATGAGCAGTTCTTC | TRBV5-1 | TRBD1 | TRBJ2-1 | NA
CASSATSGGLNEQFF | TGTGCCAGCAGCGCGACTAGCGGGGGGCTCAATGAGCAGTTCTTC | TRBV6-5 | TRBD2 | TRBJ2-1 | NA
CASGLGDRGSYNSPLHF | TGTGCTAGTGGTTTGGGCGACAGGGGCTCCTATAATTCACCCCTCCACTTT | TRBV12-5 | TRBD1 | TRBJ1-6 | NA
CASSATGTSGAGEQFF | TGTGCCAGCAGCGCTACCGGGACTAGCGGGGCTGGTGAGCAGTTCTTC | TRBV7-3 | TRBD2 | TRBJ2-1 | NA
CASSVDHYAYEQYF | TGTGCCAGCAGCGTAGACCACTACGCCTACGAGCAGTACTTC | TRBV9 | NA | TRBJ2-7 | few
CASSNSGTSGGGTQYF | TGTGCCAGCAGCAACTCGGGGACTAGCGGGGGTGGGACCCAGTACTTC | TRBV9 | TRBD2 | TRBJ2-5 | NA
CASSILAGFTGELFF | TGCGCCAGCAGTATACTAGCGGGATTCACCGGGGAGCTGTTTTTT | TRBV5-1 | TRBD2 | TRBJ2-2 | NA
CASRPGGSQETQYF | TGCGCCAGCAGGCCCGGAGGGAGCCAAGAGACCCAGTACTTC | TRBV5-1 | NA | TRBJ2-5 | once
CAWSQDRGYGYTF | TGTGCCTGGAGTCAGGACAGGGGTTATGGCTACACCTTC | TRBV30 | TRBD1 | TRBJ1-2 | NA
CASSEDRQGSLSIVF | TGTGCCAGCAGTGAAGACAGGCAGGGGAGCCTTTCCATCGTCTTC | TRBV25-1 | NA | TRBJ1-2 | NA
CASSLATSGVTDTQYF | TGTGCCAGCAGCTTAGCCACTAGCGGGGTCACAGATACGCAGTATTTT | TRBV7-8 | TRBD2 | TRBJ2-3 | NA
CASSPRAVQPQHF | TGTGCCAGTAGTCCCAGGGCGGTTCAGCCCCAGCATTTT | TRBV19 | NA | TRBJ1-5 | NA
CASRSGTGDYEQYF | TGTGCCAGCCGATCGGGGACAGGGGACTACGAGCAGTACTTC | TRBV6-6 | TRBD1 | TRBJ2-7 | NA
CASSQDIRQGLLYTEAFF | TGTGCCAGCAGCCAAGATATAAGACAGGGGCTTTTGTACACTGAAGCTTTCTTT | TRBV3-1/TRBV3-2 | TRBD1 | TRBJ1-1 | few
CASSTGTGNLNTEAFF | TGCGCCAGCAGCACCGGGACAGGGAATTTGAACACTGAAGCTTTCTTT | TRBV5-1 | TRBD1 | TRBJ1-1 | few
CASIRKGSTEAFF | TGTGCCAGCATCAGGAAAGGTAGCACTGAAGCTTTCTTT | TRBV6-6 | NA | TRBJ1-1 | few
CASSLISVPGEQYF | TGTGCCAGCAGTCTCATATCGGTTCCGGGCGAGCAGTACTTC | TRBV28 | NA | TRBJ2-7 | NA
CASSSAGIGSPLHF | TGTGCCAGCAGTTCGGCAGGGATAGGTTCACCCCTCCACTTT | TRBV28 | NA | TRBJ1-6 | NA
CATSATITGYNEQFF | TGTGCCACCAGTGCCACTATAACAGGATACAATGAGCAGTTCTTC | TRBV24-1 | NA | TRBJ2-1 | NA
CASSPHRAEAFF | TGTGCCAGCAGCCCCCACAGGGCTGAAGCTTTCTTT | TRBV3-1/TRBV3-2 | NA | TRBJ1-1 | NA
CAWSTTARGTQYF | TGTGCCTGGAGTACAACTGCCAGGGGGACCCAGTACTTC | TRBV30 | NA | TRBJ2-5 | NA
CASNLAGGTETQYF | TGTGCCAGCAACCTAGCGGGGGGAACAGAGACCCAGTACTTC | TRBV9 | TRBD2 | TRBJ2-5 | NA
CASSMGQGWDTEAFF | TGTGCCAGTAGTATGGGACAGGGCTGGGACACTGAAGCTTTCTTT | TRBV19 | TRBD1 | TRBJ1-1 | NA
CASSEGSSPTDTQYF | TGTGCCAGCAGTGAAGGGTCTAGCCCCACAGATACGCAGTATTTT | TRBV6-1 | NA | TRBJ2-3 | NA
CASSQSGWVLNTEAFF | TGTGCCAGCAGCCAATCGGGGTGGGTGTTAAACACTGAAGCTTTCTTT | TRBV3-1/TRBV3-2 | NA | TRBJ1-1 | few
CSAREGNGYTF | TGCAGTGCTAGGGAGGGGAATGGCTACACCTTC | TRBV20-1 | NA | TRBJ1-2 | NA
CASSPSPGGTDTQYF | TGCGCCAGCAGCCCGAGCCCGGGGGGCACAGATACGCAGTATTTT | TRBV5-1 | NA | TRBJ2-3 | NA
CASSSQDIQQFF | TGTGCCAGCAGTTCCCAGGATATTCAGCAGTTCTTC | TRBV12-3/TRBV12-4 | NA | TRBJ2-1 | NA